This TCR beta chain was captured in a study of neoadjuvant nivolumab and ipilimumab in lung cancer (dated by TCRdb to 2018 to 2020). Notes on the research overall: Nivolumab was administered intravenously at 3 mg/kg on days 1, 15 and 29, and in the combination arm ipilimumab 1 mg/kg was added on day 1 only. Matched pretherapy and resected tumor pairs were analyzed for seven patients, of whom four received nivolumab and three received nivolumab plus ipilimumab. In the trial, almost 45 patients with operable NSCLC were treated, of whom approximately 23 were randomized to nivolumab monotherapy and around 20 to nivolumab plus ipilimumab. The major pathologic response (MPR) rate in the intention-to-treat population in each study arm was designated as the primary trial endpoint. The study compared TCR repertoires in pretherapy (baseline) peripheral blood with TCR repertoires in tumors resected at surgery following neoadjuvant immune checkpoint blockade.

The time point tag for this specimen amounts to: pretherapy, before neoadjuvant immune checkpoint inhibitors. The samples were obtained from NEOSTAR, a phase 2 randomized trial that tested neoadjuvant nivolumab or nivolumab plus ipilimumab, followed by surgery, in operable NSCLC. In the case of this clone: The antigen it recognizes is unknown. No clone much larger than this one lies a single base away; base qualities are absent.

Study-level results and caveats: TCR sequencing was performed in a small number of samples. From pretherapy to surgery, increases in tumor T-cell richness and clonality were observed in three of three dual-therapy tumors but in only two of four nivolumab-treated tumors. Resected tumors had greater TCR richness and clonality than tumor-adjacent uninvolved lung, and increases were observed in more dual-therapy-treated tumors. No significant correlation was found between TCR clonality and pathologic tumor regression, and only one major-pathologic-response sample was available for the clonality analysis. TCR richness in pretherapy blood showed a positive correlation with richness in tumors resected after neoadjuvant therapy (Spearman R of about 0.83).

After removal of 0 bases from V and 10 bases from J, the junction retains 5 bases not matched to a gene. CDR3 length: 13 amino acids, cysteine to phenylalanine. Just the 39-base CDR3 DNA is kept, in frame starting at base 1. As encoded in the germline V gene (reference sequence), CDR1 is LNHNV while CDR2 is YYDKDF. The protocol used for the library was the immunoSEQ multiplex PCR assay. As for the original processing: Repertoires were summarized in terms of richness and clonality, and significantly expanded and contracted clones between pre- and post-therapy samples were identified. TCRdb obtained this table from immuneACCESS and retained in-frame rearrangements with V and J assigned. These tables miss some clones; where compared with another copy, unresolved V genes account for less than half of the shortfall, and the remainder is unexplained. Clone size and V and J calls were adopted from that table, with D and trimming inferred from the DNA. Within this sample are some 43,000 clones, with 80% to 90% of them counted one time only. The ten largest account for approximately 3.5% of the sample.

Sample: blood, taken before neoadjuvant nivolumab, alone or with ipilimumab. This TCR was sampled from an adult with non-small cell lung cancer. Some clones in this sample may be carry-over from other donors' samples. Recombination connected TRBV15 to TRBJ1-1, with 7 central nucleotides matching TRBD1. The CDR3 amino acid sequence is: CATSRDDRAAAFF. The sequence in DNA is TGTGCCACCAGCAGAGATGACAGGGCCGCAGCTTTCTTT.